The present entry profiles one TCR beta chain with its context. As yet, its antigen is unknown. In germline, CDR1 is WSHSY, CDR2 SAAADI. This CDR3 has 15 amino acids. V shed 4 bases and J shed 4 bases, with 16 bases lying between them. The sample originates from a study of T cell responses to AZD1222 COVID-19 vaccine. General study results and limits: Distributed over spike, vaccine-associated CD4 TCRs predominated at 160-218 and 743-854.

This table comes from immunoSEQ multiplex PCR, and its TCRdb copy is limited to in-frame clones, with some not included. The sample lists just under 95,000 clones; about nine tenths were seen once. V gene TRBV10-2 combines with J gene TRBJ1-1; the D gene is possibly TRBD1 (6 bases). Specimen: peripheral blood, collected on day 0 of AZD1222 vaccination. This sequence was found in an adult in good health. The CDR3 bases are TGCGCCAGCAGTGGGAACAGGGTCGGTACCACTGAAGCTTTCTTT. It yields the protein CASSGNRVGTTEAFF.